This T cell receptor (beta chain) was recovered during a study of CD8+CD57+ T cells in acquired aplastic anemia (dated by TCRdb to the late 2010s). Background on the whole study: On average, sorted CD4+ and CD8+ cells yielded around 3.4 ug of extracted DNA, with a range of about 0.19 to 30 ug. A CD8+CD57+ expansion meant a frequency higher than the mean frequency seen in healthy subjects.

Profiling of TCR beta VDJ combinations and CDR3 sequences used genomic DNA as the template. TCR repertoire sequencing was run on an Illumina HiSeq 2000. In the original analysis: Repertoire assessment relied on Simpson's diversity index, CDR3 size and DJ length profiles, and TRBV/TRBJ rearrangement plots. The most abundant DNA sequence in the deep sequencing data was defined as the immunodominant clone. CDR3 amino acid sequences were checked for sharing across subjects and were also compared against the VDJdb database and published repertoires. TCRdb itself trimmed the public reads at Q25 with fastp, ran MiXCR and retained productive beta chains. Each CDR3 protein gets just one entry, which takes the most common genes and DNA from the rows behind it. TCRdb assigned the V and J calls; the authors' analysis was not used. The sample contains over 150,000 distinct CDR3 sequences, 48% of them found a single time. The ten largest clones add up to approximately 13% of the sample.

A note on this clonotype: Its binding antigen is unknown. No much larger clonotype is one base removed from it; base qualities were not supplied.

The patients picked for sequencing were ones in whom flow cytometry had shown an expansion of CD8+CD57+ cells. All patients had severe acquired aplastic anemia diagnosed by International Study of Aplastic Anemia and Agranulocytosis and Camitta criteria. Patients had received no therapy at the time of blood sampling. In this study, sorted CD4+ and CD8+ T cells from the blood of healthy subjects and of severe aplastic anemia patients had their TCR repertoires deep-sequenced. Patients were enrolled under clinicaltrials.gov protocols 00001620, 01623167, 00001397, 00071045, 00081523 and 00961064 in the USA. Ficoll-Paque density gradient centrifugation was used to isolate peripheral blood mononuclear cells. Before DNA was extracted, CD4+ and CD8+ T cells were sorted using either FACS or magnetic beads. Trimming costs V 8 bases and J 5 bases, and their ends lie 14 bases apart. The germline V gene supplies CDR1 ENHRY and CDR2 SYGVKD. Inclusive of the bounding cysteine and phenylalanine, the CDR3 is 13 residues long. The retained sequence is limited to the CDR3, 39 bases, with the frame set at the first base.

Here is what the overall study found, with its caveats: Fewer than 35 CD8+ CDR3 sequences were found to be shared between patients and controls, but these sequences appeared to be highly expressed in patients and within the immunodominant clones of the patients. Between patients and healthy controls, no significant difference in CD8+ Simpson's diversity was found (P=0.060).

The source of this sequence is a human donor with aplastic anemia. The rearrangement joined TRBV10-3 to TRBJ2-3; TRBD2 is a possible D gene, resting on 7 matching bases. The specimen sequenced was sorted CD4+, CD8+, or CD8+CD57+ T cells (not recorded which) from PBMCs. The nucleotides read TGTGCCATCCGGGGGGAGGGGGAAGATACGCAGTATTTT. Its protein reads: CAIRGEGEDTQYF.